The following is a T cell receptor beta chain sequence with its context. Its antigen is currently unknown. The treatment: some 19 received Ad26.COV2.S at low or high dose, single or two shots; several received placebo; per-sample allocation not given. Sample collection was performed on day 63 after the first vaccine or placebo injection. This vaccine is an Ad26 vector that expresses the Wuhan-strain SARS-CoV-2 spike. TCRdb's copy holds only in-frame clones and misses some; the assay was immunoSEQ multiplex PCR. The sample holds some 520,000 clones; around 88% are singletons and the top ten take roughly 13%. This record comes from a study of Ad26.COV2.S vaccination and SARS-CoV-2 variants. About the research overall: Donor participated within the Ad26.COV2.S arm of the COV1001 trial. Ad26.COV2.S shots went into the muscle once or twice, 56 days apart.

V was cut by 6 bases and J by 3 bases, with 18 bases left in between. The CDR3 runs 16 residues. From germline, CDR1 is KGHSH and CDR2 LQKENI. Study conclusions and caveats: There was a possibility that the TCR breadth and depth analyses underestimated total T cell responses.

The starting material was peripheral blood, obtained in a trial of Ad26.COV2.S vaccine versus placebo. J is TRBJ1-5 and V is TRBV18, with no clear D. The source of this sequence is a person aged 18-60 years who received the Ad26.COV2.S COVID-19 vaccine or a placebo. The CDR3 DNA sequence: TGTGCCAGCTCCCCTCTCGGATCCCCGGACAATCAGCCCCAGCATTTT. It is translated as CASSPLGSPDNQPQHF.